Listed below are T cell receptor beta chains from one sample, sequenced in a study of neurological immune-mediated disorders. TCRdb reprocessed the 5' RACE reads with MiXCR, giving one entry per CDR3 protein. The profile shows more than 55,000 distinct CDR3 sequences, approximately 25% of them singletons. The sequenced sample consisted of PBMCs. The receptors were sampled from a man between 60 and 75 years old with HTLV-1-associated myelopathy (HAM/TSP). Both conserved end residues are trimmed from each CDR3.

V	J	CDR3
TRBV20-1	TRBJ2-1	SAEGRAGGSYNEQF
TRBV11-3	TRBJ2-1	ASSVHGGKQF
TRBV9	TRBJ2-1	ASSDGTSSVNEQF
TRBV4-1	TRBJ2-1	ASSQVLQNEQF
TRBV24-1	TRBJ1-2	ATSGLGSTYGYT
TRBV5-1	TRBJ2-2	ASSSGTSGRGGTGELF
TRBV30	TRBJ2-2	AWSVGLAETGELF
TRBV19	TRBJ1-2	ASSTVSGGGYT
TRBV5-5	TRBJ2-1	ASSLPGREREQF
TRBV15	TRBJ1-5	ATSRDVGDNQPQH
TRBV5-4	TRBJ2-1	ASSRLADYNEQF
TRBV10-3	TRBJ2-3	AIKSSGTDTQY
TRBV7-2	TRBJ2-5	ASSRRQGQETQY
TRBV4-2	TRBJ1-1	ASSPPGAGGTEAF
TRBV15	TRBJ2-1	ATSRDSITSGRPNEQF
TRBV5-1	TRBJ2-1	ASSLVGAGYEQF
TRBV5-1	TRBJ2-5	ASSFPWGRKEETQY
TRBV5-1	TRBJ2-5	ASSLGAGGFGETQY
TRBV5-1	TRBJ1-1	ASSPLDGTVEAF
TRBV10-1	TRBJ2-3	ASSEIGTGESTDTQY
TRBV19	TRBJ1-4	ASSSGPNNEKLF
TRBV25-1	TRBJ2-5	ASSLMDRGQETQY
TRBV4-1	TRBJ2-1	ASSRIGGSPYNEQF
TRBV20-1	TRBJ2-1	SALHQLAGAIAYNEQF
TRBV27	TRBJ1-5	ASSLQGPISQSGPQH
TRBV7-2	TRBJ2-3	ASSLIVSDTQY
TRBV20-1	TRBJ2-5	SASHSKFEVAQY
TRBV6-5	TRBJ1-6	ASSSTGRGSSYNSPLH
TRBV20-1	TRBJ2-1	SARRPQSRYEQF
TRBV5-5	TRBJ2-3	ASSLGDSTDTQY
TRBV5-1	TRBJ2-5	ASSLRDPQETQY
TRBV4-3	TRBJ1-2	ASSHMTGSPVSGYT
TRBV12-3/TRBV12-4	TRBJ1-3	ASTVRASGNTIY
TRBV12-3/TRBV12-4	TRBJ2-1	ASSLGLAGVDEQF
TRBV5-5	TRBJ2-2	ASSSSGNTGDLF
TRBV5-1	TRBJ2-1	ASSNALPMSADEQF
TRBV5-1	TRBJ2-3	ASSLGLVTDTQY
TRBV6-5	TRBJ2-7	ASSKDGTYEQY
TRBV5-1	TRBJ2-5	ASSSGTSGRETQY